These 12 T cell receptor beta chains were sequenced from one sample in a study of control samples from healthy donors and cancer patients. This table comes from immunoSEQ multiplex PCR, and its TCRdb copy is limited to in-frame clones, with some not included. This sample has about 34,000 clones, with roughly nine tenths found just once. The sample consisted of PBMCs. The receptor set was obtained from a woman in her thirties or forties with lung cancer.

The chain uses TRBV4-1 and TRBJ1-4, with 9 bases matching TRBD1. Germline loops: CDR1 MGHRA, CDR2 YSYEKL. The CDR3 has 17 residues. V dropped 1 base and J dropped 6; count of bases not matched to a gene: 9. The CDR3 coding sequence is TGCGCCAGCAGCCAAGGCCCGGGACAGGGTCTTGATGAAAAACTGTTTTTT. It translates to CASSQGPGQGLDEKLFF.

The V gene is TRBV20-1, the J gene TRBJ2-5; possibly TRBD1 or TRBD2 for D (6 bases each). This CDR3 contains 12 residues. V dropped 3 bases and J dropped 5 bases, with 10 bases sitting between them. Germline V CDR1 and CDR2: DFQATT, SNEGSKA (reference sequence). The CDR3 reads CSASIGGETQYF. In nucleotides, the CDR3 is TGCAGTGCTAGTATAGGGGGGGAGACCCAGTACTTC.

This chain links TRBV5-1 with TRBJ2-7; 7 nucleotides line up with TRBD1. CDR1 and CDR2 from the germline V gene are SGHRS and YFSETQ. J gave up 3 bases and V 4 bases, and 7 bases lay outside the gene matches. This CDR3 is built from 14 residues. The chain's CDR3 is CASSIGQVLYEQYF. Here the CDR3 DNA reads TGCGCCAGCAGCATCGGACAGGTTCTCTACGAGCAGTACTTC.

V and J are TRBV19 and TRBJ1-1; 7 nucleotides line up with TRBD1. Germline V lookup: CDR1 LNHDA, CDR2 SQIVND (reference sequence). This CDR3 contains 16 residues. With V trimmed by 2 bases and J by 5 bases, 11 bases remained unmatched. The CDR3 sequence is CASSISTGARGTEAFF. The CDR3 DNA follows: TGTGCCAGTAGTATAAGCACAGGGGCAAGAGGGACTGAAGCTTTCTTT.

Concerning this clone: One end of the junction does not line up with germline, which may come from a read error. The chain recombines TRBV5-4 with TRBJ1-2; D unresolved. This CDR3 comprises 12 residues. CDR1 is SGHNT, CDR2 YYREEE, per germline (reference sequence). CDR3 in DNA: TGTGCCAGCAGCTTGGTAAACTCTGGCTACACCTTC. It specifies CASSLVNSGYTF.

The rearrangement uses TRBV3-1 (or the pseudogene TRBV3-2) and TRBJ2-2, with 8 bases fitting TRBD2. CDR3 length: 17 amino acids. Germline V gives CDR1 LGHDT, CDR2 YNNKEL (reference sequence). V was pared by 0 bases and J by 6 bases, with 9 bases of the junction left unmatched. The CDR3 coding sequence is TGTGCCAGCAGCCAAGAAACCCGGGGGGGCCGGCCCGGGGAGCTGTTTTTT. Protein product: CASSQETRGGRPGELFF.

The chain joins TRBV11-3 to TRBJ1-1; D gene unclear. This CDR3 is 15 amino acids long. Trimming took off 0 bases at V and 0 bases at J, with 8 bases between the two ends. The germline V gene has CDR1 SGHNT and CDR2 YENEEA. CDR3 sequence (DNA): TGTGCCAGCAGCTTAGACCAACAGATGAACACTGAAGCTTTCTTT. Its translation is CASSLDQQMNTEAFF.

The table lists this clone with a few counts. The gene calls are TRBV30 and TRBJ2-5; D gene ambiguous. Trimming took off 2 bases at V and 5 bases at J, with 21 bases between the two ends. CDR1 and CDR2 from the germline V gene are GTSNPN and SVGIG (reference sequence). The CDR3 runs 16 residues. The CDR3 nucleotides are TGTGCCTGGAGTAGGCGGTGGACGGGCCTCTCGGAGACCCAGTACTTC. This translates into CAWSRRWTGLSETQYF.

The chain has TRBV7-2 and TRBJ1-1, with D tentatively TRBD1 (5 bases). Germline V gene lookup returns CDR1 SGHTA and CDR2 FQGNSA. V was cut by 1 base and J by 7 bases, with 16 bases left in between. The CDR3 totals 15 residues. The DNA of the CDR3 is TGTGCCAGCAGCTTAGGTAGGGGCCCCCCCTATGAAGCTTTCTTT. Protein sequence: CASSLGRGPPYEAFF.

The chain employs TRBV6-5 and TRBJ2-5, with a possible D match to TRBD1 (6 bases). From germline, CDR1 is MNHEY and CDR2 SVGAGI. Between the trimmed V and J ends, which lost 7 bases and 4 bases, there was a span of 13 bases. This CDR3 comprises 13 residues. The CDR3 reads CASTRQGLETQYF. The CDR3 coding sequence is TGTGCCAGCACACGGCAGGGGTTAGAGACCCAGTACTTC.

V usage is TRBV29-1 and J usage is TRBJ2-2, with TRBD2 as a possible D gene (7 bases). The CDR3 is made up of 14 amino acids. Trimming removed 4 bases from V and 3 bases from J, with 12 bases in between. The germline gives CDR1 SQVTM, CDR2 ANQGSEA. The CDR3 DNA reads TGCAGCGTTGGGGGGGGGCAGGACACCGGGGAGCTGTTTTTT. Its protein is CSVGGGQDTGELFF.

V gene TRBV6-5 combines with J gene TRBJ1-3, with 9 bases that match TRBD1. Germline lookup yields CDR1 MNHEY and CDR2 SVGAGI. V was clipped by 6 bases and J by 4 bases; unmatched bases: 4. CDR3 length: 14 residues. The CDR3 DNA reads TGTGCCAGCAGGAGGACAGGGGACGGAAACACCATATATTTT. Translating gives CASRRTGDGNTIYF.